One sample yielded the 18 T cell receptor beta chains listed below, sequenced in a study of PD-1 blockade in classical Hodgkin lymphoma. Data came from immunoSEQ multiplex PCR; TCRdb stores just in-frame clones and leaves some out. Altogether approximately 14,000 clones are present, 86% being singletons, with the ten largest covering 4% to 5.5%. Each patient's relapse followed autologous stem cell transplantation, and brentuximab vedotin exposure varied. The sequenced sample was peripheral blood mononuclear cells (PBMCs), obtained at baseline. These receptor sequences come from a human donor with classical Hodgkin lymphoma.

The chain links TRBV5-4 to TRBJ2-7; 14 nucleotides align to TRBD2. The J segment lost 3 bases and the V segment lost 4 bases, leaving 6 bases of the junction unmatched. The CDR3 is 16 amino acids. From germline, CDR1 is SGHNT and CDR2 YYREEE (reference sequence). The CDR3 region is CASSAWTSGGLYEQYF. In DNA form, the CDR3 reads TGTGCCAGCAGCGCGTGGACTAGCGGGGGGCTCTACGAGCAGTACTTC.

The chain employs TRBV9 and TRBJ1-2, with D perhaps matching TRBD1 (5 bases). Germline V gives CDR1 SGDLS, CDR2 YYNGEE. V was trimmed by 3 bases and J by 1 base, leaving 10 bases between them. This CDR3 is 14 amino acids long. The CDR3 sequence is CASSAGLINYGYTF. CDR3 in DNA: TGTGCCAGCAGCGCGGGACTCATTAACTATGGCTACACCTTC.

In nucleotides, the CDR3 is TGTGCCAGCAGTTTCAGACAGGGTGGAAGCACTGAAGCTTTCTTT. As protein: CASSFRQGGSTEAFF. The chain has TRBV28 and TRBJ1-1, with 7 bases lining up with TRBD1. V lost 3 bases and J lost 4; bases outside the gene matches: 8. The CDR3 is 15 amino acids. Germline V gene sequence: CDR1 MDHEN, CDR2 SYDVKM. Together with reference TRBV28 and TRBJ1-1, the CDR3 gives the full variable domain: DVKVTQSSRYLVKRTGEKVFLECVQDMDHENMFWYRQDPGLGLRLIYFSYDVKMKEKGDIPEGYSVSREKKERFSLILESASTNQTSMYLCASSFRQGGSTEAFFGQGTRLTVV.

The chain combines TRBV7-8 with TRBJ2-5; D possibly corresponds to TRBD1 (7 bases). Looked up from germline, CDR1 is SGHVS and CDR2 is FQNEAQ. The V end lost 5 bases, the J end lost 4 bases, and 20 bases lay between the germline ends. The CDR3 sequence is 16 residues long. CDR3 sequence: CASSTTPGGPRETQYF. CDR3 bases: TGTGCCAGCAGCACAACCCCAGGGGGGCCGAGAGAGACCCAGTACTTC.

V gene TRBV7-2 combines with J gene TRBJ2-4, with 8 bases that match TRBD2. Germline loops: CDR1 SGHTA, CDR2 FQGNSA. Unmatched junction bases numbered 9, after V lost 5 bases and J lost 6 bases. The CDR3 contains 15 residues. CDR3: CASSRSGLALNIQYF. In DNA, the CDR3 is TGTGCCAGCAGCCGCTCAGGACTAGCCCTAAACATTCAGTACTTC.

The chain couples TRBV19 to TRBJ1-2; no clear D gene. The V gene lost 5 bases and the J gene lost 1 base, with 8 bases spanning the gap. The CDR3 contains 13 residues. Per the germline V gene, CDR1 is LNHDA and CDR2 is SQIVND (reference sequence). The CDR3 protein is CASSPTINYGYTF. CDR3 nucleotide sequence: TGTGCCAGTAGTCCAACCATTAACTATGGCTACACCTTC.

The chain joins TRBV7-9 to TRBJ1-1; D not certain. The CDR3 loop spans 14 amino acids. Germline values: CDR1 SEHNR, CDR2 FQNEAQ (reference sequence). V lost 5 bases and J 1 base, leaving 11 bases between the germline ends. The CDR3 reads CASSHRSGNTEAFF. Here the CDR3 DNA reads TGTGCCAGCAGCCACCGGAGTGGGAACACTGAAGCTTTCTTT.

The V gene is TRBV19, the J gene TRBJ1-5, with TRBD1 matching over 7 bases. V gave up 3 bases and J gave up 1 base; unmatched junction bases: 6. This CDR3 comprises 16 residues. Germline V gene lookup returns CDR1 LNHDA and CDR2 SQIVND (reference sequence). DNA of the CDR3: TGTGCCAGTAGTATGACAGGGAGTGTCAGCAATCAGCCCCAGCATTTT. It specifies CASSMTGSVSNQPQHF.

The chain uses TRBV7-2 and TRBJ1-3; tentatively, D is TRBD1 (6 bases). The V and J ends lost 2 bases and 4 bases respectively, with 12 bases between them. This CDR3 has 15 residues. CDR1 SGHTA and CDR2 FQGNSA come from the germline V gene. CDR3 DNA sequence: TGTGCCAGCAGCTTAACGGGGGCGAGAGGAAACACCATATATTTT. This sequence encodes CASSLTGARGNTIYF.

J is TRBJ2-1 and V is TRBV7-3; 9 bases are shared with TRBD1. This CDR3 has 18 residues. Germline CDR1 SGHTA, CDR2 FQGTGA. The ends lost 0 bases at V and 4 bases at J; junction bases unmatched: 10. CDR3 residues: CASSLTPAQTGGYNEQFF. The DNA for the CDR3 is TGTGCCAGCAGCTTAACCCCGGCTCAGACAGGGGGGTACAATGAGCAGTTCTTC.

The gene calls are TRBV27 and TRBJ2-3; D not certain. The V and J ends lost 4 bases and 10 bases respectively, with 12 bases between them. CDR1 and CDR2 (germline): MNHEY, SMNVEV (reference sequence). The CDR3 length is 12 residues. CDR3 sequence: CASSSLGQAQYF. The CDR3 coding sequence is TGTGCCAGCAGTTCCCTAGGCCAAGCGCAGTATTTT.

This chain uses TRBV14 with TRBJ1-4, with 10 positions matching TRBD1. The CDR3 is 18 amino acids. The trim removed 2 bases at V and 6 bases at J, leaving 12 bases unmatched. Germline V gene lookup returns CDR1 SGHDN and CDR2 FVKESK. In DNA, the CDR3 is TGTGCCAGCAGCCAATTCCAACGGGACAGGGGTAATGATGAAAAACTGTTTTTT. This sequence encodes CASSQFQRDRGNDEKLFF.

The V and J genes are TRBV25-1 and TRBJ2-3; D call uncertain. V dropped 2 bases and J dropped 5 bases, with 14 bases sitting between them. The CDR3 sequence is 15 residues long. Germline-derived CDR1 and CDR2 are MGHDK and SYGVNS. The CDR3 coding sequence is TGTGCCAGCAGTGAAGGTGGCAGCTCTTTAGATACGCAGTATTTT. Amino acids: CASSEGGSSLDTQYF.

The chain employs TRBV4-1 and TRBJ2-5; 13 nucleotides line up with TRBD2. Germline V CDR1 and CDR2: MGHRA, YSYEKL. The length of the CDR3 is 16 residues. The J segment lost 2 bases and the V segment lost 3 bases, leaving 3 bases of the junction unmatched. CDR3 sequence reads: CASSHTSGRAQETQYF. CDR3 sequence (DNA): TGCGCCAGCAGCCATACTAGCGGGAGGGCTCAAGAGACCCAGTACTTC.

This chain uses TRBV28 with TRBJ1-1; D gene ambiguous. Germline CDR1 and CDR2: MDHEN and SYDVKM. Trimming left V 7 bases short and J 2 bases short, with 14 bases between. The CDR3 runs 14 residues. DNA for the CDR3: TGTGCCAGCAATAACGAGGTTGTAAACACTGAAGCTTTCTTT. Translating it yields CASNNEVVNTEAFF. The full variable domain, its missing parts supplied by reference TRBV28 and TRBJ1-1, is DVKVTQSSRYLVKRTGEKVFLECVQDMDHENMFWYRQDPGLGLRLIYFSYDVKMKEKGDIPEGYSVSREKKERFSLILESASTNQTSMYLCASNNEVVNTEAFFGQGTRLTVV.

The chain links TRBV15 to TRBJ1-1; maybe TRBD1 (6 bases). Per germline, CDR1 LNHNV and CDR2 YYDKDF (reference sequence). Trimming left V 3 bases short and J 1 base short, with 12 bases between. The CDR3 extends over 15 amino acids. CDR3 protein: CATSRGADKNTEAFF. In DNA, the CDR3 is TGTGCCACCAGCAGGGGGGCCGACAAGAACACTGAAGCTTTCTTT.

The CDR3 nucleotides are TGTGCCAGCAGTCCCCCCCAGGGAAGCTGGGGTCAGCCCCAGCATTTT. This gives the protein CASSPPQGSWGQPQHF. The chain combines TRBV28 with TRBJ1-5; perhaps TRBD1 as D (5 bases). Trimming shortened V by 5 bases and J by 6 bases, and 20 bases separated the two germline ends. Looked up from germline, CDR1 is MDHEN and CDR2 is SYDVKM. The CDR3 runs 16 residues.

This clone was seen once. This rearrangement joins TRBV29-1 to TRBJ2-7; possible D gene TRBD1, 5 bases. Trimming removed 7 bases from V and 0 bases from J, with 7 bases in between. Germline values: CDR1 SQVTM, CDR2 ANQGSEA. The CDR3 extends over 11 amino acids. CDR3: CSARGSYEQYF. For the CDR3, the DNA is TGCAGCGCTAGGGGCTCCTACGAGCAGTACTTC.